These 3 T cell receptor beta chains share one sample of origin, sequenced in a study of identical twins' blood T cells. Via MiXCR, TCRdb re-called the 5' RACE reads, giving one row per CDR3 protein. Here the sample spans 300,000 to 400,000 distinct CDR3 sequences, approximately 30% being singletons. Source material: PBMCs. These receptors were obtained from a woman aged 18 to 50 in good health.

The chain uses TRBV4-2 and TRBJ2-3; TRBD2 matches 8 bases. The trim removed 6 bases at V and 5 bases at J, leaving 13 bases unmatched. Germline CDR1 and CDR2: LGHNA and YNFKEQ. This CDR3 region has 16 residues. CDR3 protein: CASRETTGGSIDTQYF. DNA of the CDR3: TGTGCCAGCAGGGAGACGACGGGGGGGAGTATAGATACGCAGTATTTT.

This clonotype was recorded at least ten times. The genes are TRBV5-4 and TRBJ1-1, with TRBD1 matching 7 bases. In germline, CDR1 is SGHNT, CDR2 YYREEE (reference sequence). CDR3 length equals 14 residues. V was clipped by 0 bases and J by 8 bases; unmatched bases: 7. The CDR3 spells CASSLEYGTAEAFF. The CDR3 coding sequence is TGTGCCAGCAGCTTGGAATACGGGACAGCCGAAGCTTTCTTT.

The gene calls are TRBV20-1 and TRBJ2-2; D might be TRBD2 (6 bases). The germline V and J ends were trimmed by 6 bases and 5 bases, with 13 bases remaining between them. The V gene's germline CDR1 is DFQATT and CDR2 SNEGSKA (reference sequence). The CDR3 totals 13 residues. The CDR3 DNA follows: TGCAGTGCAACGGTGGGGGGTACCGGGGAGCTGTTTTTT. It translates to CSATVGGTGELFF.